This T cell receptor beta chain was profiled in a study of blood T cell repertoires in COVID-19. For the study at large: Samples of COVID-19 (acute and convalescent) were obtained from the United States, Italy and Spain. The cDNA or gDNA used as material had been derived from T cells, B-cell-depleted T cells, or PBMCs.

Note on this clone: The same CDR3 arises from other DNA sequences in this sample as well.

The repertoire was sequenced with immunoSEQ multiplex PCR; TCRdb's copy has only in-frame clones and lacks some. The table shows under 300,000 clones, with about 88% occurring only once. Seattle enrolled patients during active infection and tracked them longitudinally. V was cut by 5 bases and J by 0 bases, with 12 bases left in between. CDR1 and CDR2 from the germline V gene are SGHTA and FQGNSA. The CDR3 totals 15 residues. Sequencing was carried out using peripheral blood. The rearrangement joins TRBV7-2 to TRBJ2-3, with a tentative D call TRBD2 (5 bases). The receptor comes from a woman aged 70 to 79 with COVID-19, enrolled during active disease. The chain's CDR3 is CASSPRGGSTDTQYF. The CDR3 nucleotides are TGTGCCAGCAGCCCAAGAGGAGGAAGCACAGATACGCAGTATTTT.